These 23 T cell receptor beta chains share one sample of origin, sequenced in a study of beta chain features in type 1 diabetes. All of the isolated RNA was reverse transcribed, so expressed TCRB transcripts were sequenced. Measured with immunoSEQ multiplex PCR; TCRdb has only the in-frame clones, and not every one. The sample contains about 220,000 clones, 11% of which appear only once. The specimen was central memory CD4+ T cells from blood. All receptors derive from a young man in good health.

Details on this clone: A read error may produce the germline difference seen at one junction end. The rearrangement links TRBV28 to TRBJ1-1, with no clear D. The CDR3 is 12 residues long. The germline V gene has CDR1 MDHEN and CDR2 SYDVKM. The CDR3 DNA sequence: TGTTCCAGCAGTTTGGCAAGAGCCGAAGCTTTCTTT. Protein sequence: CSSSLARAEAFF.

A few counts support this clone. This chain connects TRBV9 to TRBJ2-2; D call uncertain. Germline V gene data show CDR1 as SGDLS and CDR2 as YYNGEE. This CDR3 has 16 amino acids. V lost 4 bases to trimming and J lost 0 bases, with 13 bases between them. CDR3 in DNA: TGTGCCAGCAGCCCTCAGTGGGCCACGAACACCGGGGAGCTGTTTTTT. This codes for CASSPQWATNTGELFF.

The J gene is TRBJ1-5, the V gene TRBV28; the D gene is possibly TRBD1 (5 bases). V was pared by 5 bases and J by 4 bases, with 12 bases between. CDR1 and CDR2 (germline): MDHEN, SYDVKM. The CDR3 runs 14 residues. The CDR3, as DNA: TGTGCCAGCAGTCGGGCCCAGGGTAATCAGCCCCAGCATTTT. Translated: CASSRAQGNQPQHF.

The V gene is TRBV19, the J gene TRBJ2-1; 8 positions match TRBD1. Germline CDR1 and CDR2: LNHDA and SQIVND (reference sequence). Unmatched junction bases numbered 9, after V lost 7 bases and J lost 4 bases. This CDR3 is built from 15 residues. The CDR3 loop reads CASTTGTGYYNEQFF. CDR3 nucleotide sequence: TGTGCCAGTACCACCGGGACAGGCTATTACAATGAGCAGTTCTTC.

The rearrangement links TRBV29-1 to TRBJ2-5; D is possibly TRBD2 (6 bases). This CDR3 contains 13 residues. Germline loops: CDR1 SQVTM, CDR2 ANQGSEA. V was trimmed by 4 bases and J by 2 bases, leaving 11 bases between them. The CDR3 loop is CSVGGGGQETQYF. For the CDR3, the DNA is TGCAGCGTTGGGGGAGGCGGGCAAGAGACCCAGTACTTC. The variable domain in full, with the rest retrieved from reference TRBV29-1 and TRBJ2-5, is SAVISQKPSRDICQRGTSLTIQCQVDSQVTMMFWYRQQPGQSLTLIATANQGSEATYESGFVIDKFPISRPNLTFSTLTVSNMSPEDSSIYLCSVGGGGQETQYFGPGTRLLVL.

In its sample, this clone was seen a few times. Other DNA sequences in this specimen translate into the identical CDR3. The chain couples TRBV19 to TRBJ1-5, with TRBD1 matching 8 bases. V lost 3 bases, J lost 7 bases, and 5 bases stayed unmatched. Germline CDR1 reads LNHDA; CDR2 reads SQIVND (reference sequence). The length of the CDR3 is 14 residues. The CDR3 loop reads CASSIQGAGQPQHF. In nucleotides, the CDR3 is TGTGCCAGTAGTATTCAGGGGGCAGGGCAGCCCCAGCATTTT.

The V call is TRBV7-9, the J call TRBJ1-2; TRBD1 matches at 10 bases. Germline CDR1 is SEHNR and CDR2 is FQNEAQ (reference sequence). Trimming removed 5 bases from V and 6 bases from J; junction bases left unmatched: 9. The CDR3 is made up of 15 amino acids. Here the CDR3 reads CASSGPGQGSHGYTF. As DNA, the CDR3 is TGTGCCAGCAGCGGACCGGGACAGGGGAGCCATGGCTACACCTTC.

This clone turned up a few times. The chain joins TRBV5-1 to TRBJ2-6; D gene unclear. V dropped 6 bases and J dropped 1 base, with 8 bases sitting between them. CDR3 length equals 14 residues. Per germline, CDR1 SGHRS and CDR2 YFSETQ. In nucleotides, the CDR3 is TGCGCCAGCACCTCAGGTTCTGGGGCCAACGTCCTGACTTTC. Translating it yields CASTSGSGANVLTF.

The V and J genes are TRBV29-1 and TRBJ2-3; D remains ambiguous. This CDR3 has 12 residues. The germline CDR1 and CDR2 sequences are SQVTM and ANQGSEA. Trimming pared 1 base from V and 1 base from J, leaving 3 bases between. For the CDR3, the DNA is TGCAGCGTTGAAGCAGGCACAGATACGCAGTATTTT. Amino acids: CSVEAGTDTQYF.

This clone was seen a few times. The chain combines TRBV9 with TRBJ1-2, with D unclear. The CDR3 contains 13 residues. Per germline, CDR1 SGDLS and CDR2 YYNGEE. V shed 2 bases and J shed 2 bases, with 7 bases lying between them. CDR3 nucleotides: TGTGCCAGCAGCGTGGACGGGAACTATGGCTACACCTTC. Translated: CASSVDGNYGYTF.

This clone was counted many times. V gene TRBV12-2 combines with J gene TRBJ2-7. TRBV12-2 is a known pseudogene. The CDR3 runs 16 residues. CDR3 in amino acids: CASRPPKGLVPAEQYF. CDR3 nucleotide sequence: TGTGCAAGTCGCCCCCCGAAGGGCTTAGTCCCGGCCGAGCAGTACTTC.

Regarding this clone: One end of the junction varies from germline; a read error may be responsible. CDR3 nucleotides: TGCGCCAGCAGCGGGGAGTCTAGCGGGAGGGCCTATGAGCAGTTCTTC. It encodes CASSGESSGRAYEQFF. This chain joins TRBV5-4 and TRBJ2-1; 12 bases line up with TRBD2. Germline loops: CDR1 SGHNT, CDR2 YYREEE (reference sequence). This CDR3 contains 16 residues. Full variable domain (outside the CDR3, taken from reference TRBV5-4 and TRBJ2-1): ETGVTQSPTHLIKTRGQQVTLRCSSQSGHNTVSWYQQALGQGPQFIFQYYREEENGRGNFPPRFSGLQFPNYSSELNVNALELDDSALYLCASSGESSGRAYEQFFGPGTRLTVL.

This clone has more than one count but fewer than ten. The chain links TRBV14 to TRBJ1-2, with TRBD1 identical over 7 bases. Germline V lookup: CDR1 SGHDN, CDR2 FVKESK. This CDR3 contains 15 residues. V lost 4 bases, J lost 6 bases, and 11 bases stayed unmatched. CDR3 nucleotides: TGTGCCAGCAGCCGCCGCCGGGACAGCCGAGATGGCTACACCTTC. Its translation is CASSRRRDSRDGYTF.

This clone was found a few times. The rearrangement uses TRBV25-1 and TRBJ2-5, with 10 bases that match TRBD2. The CDR3 covers 18 residues. Germline lookup yields CDR1 MGHDK and CDR2 SYGVNS. Trimming cost V 1 base and J 3 bases; bases outside gene matches: 11. CDR3 coding DNA: TGTGCCAGCAGTGAATCGAATGTATTCGGACTAGCGGAAGAGACCCAGTACTTC. Its protein is CASSESNVFGLAEETQYF.

The sample holds many counts of this clone. The V call is TRBV7-9, the J call TRBJ2-5; the D gene is possibly TRBD2 (5 bases). Trimming left V 7 bases short and J 2 bases short, with 14 bases between. The CDR3 sequence is 14 residues long. The germline gives CDR1 SEHNR, CDR2 FQNEAQ (reference sequence). This CDR3 is CASTTRAEQETQYF. The CDR3 DNA is TGTGCCAGCACCACGAGGGCAGAGCAAGAGACCCAGTACTTC.

V and J are TRBV7-6 and TRBJ2-7, with D possibly matching TRBD2 (5 bases). Germline V gene data show CDR1 as SGHVS and CDR2 as FNYEAQ. The CDR3 contains 13 residues. Trimming stripped 1 base from V and 2 bases from J, with 6 bases between. The CDR3: CASSLDGTYEQYF. The CDR3 nucleotides are TGTGCCAGCAGCTTAGACGGGACCTACGAGCAGTACTTC.

Only a few counts were recorded for this clone. This chain uses TRBV18 with TRBJ2-5; weak D call: TRBD2 (5 bases). The CDR3 contains 15 residues. In germline, CDR1 is KGHSH, CDR2 LQKENI. Trimming stripped 2 bases from V and 4 bases from J, with 14 bases between. CDR3 in DNA: TGTGCCAGCTCACCAAGGAGGCAAGGTGTAGAGACCCAGTACTTC. Its protein is CASSPRRQGVETQYF.

The J gene is TRBJ2-5, the V gene TRBV11-2; unclear D gene. With 3 bases removed from V and 4 bases from J, the gap between germline ends came to 9 bases. Looked up from germline, CDR1 is SGHAT and CDR2 is FQNNGV. This CDR3 has 13 amino acids. The CDR3 DNA is TGTGCCAGCAGCTTCGCGGATCGAGAGACCCAGTACTTC. Amino acids: CASSFADRETQYF.

This clone was seen more than once but under ten times. The V call is TRBV29-1, the J call TRBJ1-1, with D possibly TRBD1 on 6 matching bases. The CDR3 runs to 13 residues. V lost 5 bases, J lost 3 bases, and 13 bases lay in between. Germline V lookup: CDR1 SQVTM, CDR2 ANQGSEA. The CDR3 here is CSVCRGGDTEAFF. CDR3 DNA sequence: TGCAGCGTTTGCAGGGGAGGGGACACTGAAGCTTTCTTT.

This sequence joins TRBV11-2 and TRBJ2-7, with 7 nucleotides matching TRBD2. Trimming took 5 bases from V and 7 from J; bases not matched to a gene: 14. The V gene's germline CDR1 is SGHAT and CDR2 FQNNGV. This CDR3 is 15 amino acids long. CDR3 sequence: CASSPRLARGKEQYF. In nucleotides, the CDR3 is TGTGCCAGCAGCCCCCGACTAGCCCGGGGGAAGGAGCAGTACTTC.

The table lists this clone with many counts. The chain joins TRBV14 to TRBJ2-1; 8 bases match TRBD2. The CDR3 has 14 residues. Unmatched junction bases numbered 7, after V lost 6 bases and J lost 6 bases. Germline assignment: CDR1 SGHDN and CDR2 FVKESK. The CDR3 loop reads CASSRWTSPNEQFF. The CDR3 nucleotides read TGTGCCAGCAGTCGTTGGACTAGCCCCAATGAGCAGTTCTTC.

This clone occurred a few times. V gene TRBV2 combines with J gene TRBJ1-1, with D possibly TRBD1 on 6 matching bases. The CDR3 length is 14 residues. The germline V and J ends were trimmed by 4 bases and 2 bases, with 11 bases remaining between them. Germline assignment: CDR1 SNHLY and CDR2 FYNNEI. The CDR3 region has the DNA TGTGCCAGCAGTGCGTGGACAGTAAACACTGAAGCTTTCTTT. Amino acids: CASSAWTVNTEAFF.

This clone was observed a few times. This chain joins TRBV4-3 and TRBJ2-5, with TRBD1 matching 9 bases. The closer fit of TRBJ2-7 to the DNA end suggests the J call may be wrong. The V gene's germline CDR1 is LGHNA and CDR2 YSLEER. The CDR3 covers 13 residues. CDR3 residues: CASSQGTGYEQYF. CDR3 in DNA: TGCGCCAGCAGCCAGGGGACAGGGTACGAGCAGTACTTC.